This T cell receptor beta chain was profiled in a study of regulatory T cells in long-lasting Graves disease. Described time point: newly diagnosed GD, antithyroid drugs for less than 3 months. PBMCs were the source of the RNA used for TCR sequencing. Peripheral blood, at around 8.8 milliliters, went into EDTA tubes. Arm-PCR of CDR3 regions and iRepertoire HTBI primers were the basis on which TCR beta libraries were built. TCRdb reprocessed the multiplex PCR reads with MiXCR, giving one entry per CDR3 protein. This sample has fewer than 650,000 distinct CDR3 sequences, with around 15% found just once. The CDR3 contains 14 residues. V lost 0 bases and J 5 bases, leaving 9 bases between the germline ends. CDR1 is SGHDT and CDR2 is YYEEEE in the germline V gene. General study points: Persistent disease was characterized by preferential usage of TRBV28, TRBJ1-2 and TRBJ2-5.

This clonotype was seen many times. Its antigen is unknown. These same data were also listed under a study on T cells in Graves' hyperthyroidism and ophthalmopathy.

The clonotype was recovered from a man aged 18 to 30 with Graves disease. Sequencing used peripheral blood mononuclear cells (PBMCs), obtained at new diagnosis, from a patient treated with antithyroid drugs. V is TRBV5-6 and J is TRBJ1-5, with D possibly matching TRBD1 (6 bases). CDR3 amino acids: CASSLGQGYQPQHF. CDR3 sequence (DNA): TGTGCCAGCAGCTTGGGGCAGGGGTATCAGCCCCAGCATTTT.